This TCR beta chain was retrieved from a study of cytomegalovirus exposure and HLA in healthy donors. This PCR relied on a set of 60 Vbeta primers and 13 Jbeta primers. The table came from immunoSEQ multiplex PCR; TCRdb's copy has only in-frame clones and leaves some out. The sample lists 160,000 or so clones; around 77% were seen once. Note on this clone: No antigen is known for it.

Overall study results and limits: The study reported that TCR beta sequences accurately predicted HLA-A and HLA-B alleles in most subjects.

J was trimmed by 3 bases and V by 2 bases; bases with no gene match: 12. The CDR3 extends over 19 amino acids. CDR1 and CDR2 from the germline V gene are SGHTA and FQGNSA. This TCR was recovered from a man aged 55 to 70 in good health and CMV-seronegative. The sequenced material came from PBMCs. The chain is built from TRBV7-2 and TRBJ2-1; 11 bases fit TRBD1. The CDR3 bases are TGTGCCAGCAGCTTACTTATTTGGACAGGGGGCTTTCTCTACAATGAGCAGTTCTTC. This translates into CASSLLIWTGGFLYNEQFF.